These 10 T cell receptor beta chains were sequenced from one sample in a study of T cell responses to AZD1222 COVID-19 vaccine. Generated by immunoSEQ multiplex PCR, the TCRdb table keeps only in-frame clones and is missing some. This sample has some 200,000 clones; just over 90% occur once, and the top ten carry roughly 3.5%. The specimen was peripheral blood, collected 28 days after the second AZD1222 dose. The receptors stem from an adult who received the AZD1222 COVID-19 vaccine.

This chain joins TRBV20-1 and TRBJ2-7; D ambiguous. Per the germline V gene, CDR1 is DFQATT and CDR2 is SNEGSKA (reference sequence). V was pared by 6 bases and J by 0 bases, with 6 bases between. CDR3 size: 11 residues. The CDR3 loop is CSAKTSYEQYF. The CDR3 DNA reads as TGCAGTGCCAAGACCTCCTACGAGCAGTACTTC.

The rearrangement links TRBV5-1 to TRBJ1-4; D is uncertain. Trimming left V 0 bases short and J 0 bases short, with 6 bases between. The CDR3 covers 15 residues. Germline CDR1 SGHRS, CDR2 YFSETQ. In DNA, the CDR3 is TGCGCCAGCAGCTTGGCGCAGTCAACTAATGAAAAACTGTTTTTT. Its protein product is CASSLAQSTNEKLFF.

The chain recombines TRBV6-5 with TRBJ2-7; TRBD1 matches 9 bases. Looked up from germline, CDR1 is MNHEY and CDR2 is SVGAGI. The CDR3 sequence is 16 residues long. The V segment lost 2 bases and the J segment 6 bases; nucleotides outside the gene matches: 11. CDR3 sequence reads: CASSYRIGTGFLEQYF. In DNA, the CDR3 is TGTGCCAGCAGTTACAGGATCGGGACAGGGTTTCTCGAGCAGTACTTC.

The CDR3 sequence: CASSFSTDTQYF. The CDR3 nucleotides are TGTGCCAGCAGCTTTAGCACAGATACGCAGTATTTT. The chain links TRBV13 to TRBJ2-3; D remains unclear. Per the germline V gene, CDR1 is PRHDT and CDR2 is FYEKMQ (reference sequence). The CDR3 totals 12 residues. V was clipped by 3 bases and J by 0 bases, with 1 base between them.

The chain has TRBV14 and TRBJ2-3; D ambiguous. With 8 bases removed from V and 0 bases from J, the gap between germline ends came to 12 bases. The CDR3 totals 14 residues. Germline V gene lookup returns CDR1 SGHDN and CDR2 FVKESK. For the CDR3, the DNA is TGTGCCAGCCCGAAACCGACTAGCACAGATACGCAGTATTTT. Translating it yields CASPKPTSTDTQYF. The variable domain in full, with the rest retrieved from reference TRBV14 and TRBJ2-3, is EAGVTQFPSHSVIEKGQTVTLRCDPISGHDNLYWYRRVMGKEIKFLLHFVKESKQDESGMPNNRFLAERTGGTYSTLKVQPAELEDSGVYFCASPKPTSTDTQYFGPGTRLTVL.

The genes are TRBV18 and TRBJ1-1, with a tentative D call TRBD1 (6 bases). V was cut by 3 bases and J by 11 bases, with 13 bases left in between. CDR3 length equals 12 residues. The germline CDR1 and CDR2 sequences are KGHSH and LQKENI. The CDR3 region has the DNA TGTGCCAGCTCACCGCTGCCCGGGGGCGCTTTCTTT. Translated, it gives CASSPLPGGAFF.

The chain uses TRBV2 and TRBJ1-1; no clear D gene. Germline-derived CDR1 and CDR2 are SNHLY and FYNNEI. This CDR3 is 12 amino acids long. Trimming shortened V by 0 bases and J by 11 bases, and 10 bases separated the two germline ends. The CDR3 spells CASSEAGIRAFF. The CDR3 bases are TGTGCCAGCAGTGAAGCGGGGATTAGGGCTTTCTTT. Drawing the rest from reference TRBV2 and TRBJ1-1, the complete variable domain is EPEVTQTPSHQVTQMGQEVILRCVPISNHLYFYWYRQILGQKVEFLVSFYNNEISEKSEIFDDQFSVERPDGSNFTLKIRSTKLEDSAMYFCASSEAGIRAFFGQGTRLTVV.

This clone was counted a few times. The CDR3 DNA is TGCGCCAGCAGCTTGGAGGAAGGGAGGCTCGAGCAGTACTTC. Translated, it gives CASSLEEGRLEQYF. The chain employs TRBV5-1 and TRBJ2-7; a possible D gene is TRBD2 (6 bases). V lost 0 bases and J lost 6, with 13 bases in between. There are 14 residues in the CDR3. The germline V gene encodes CDR1 SGHRS and CDR2 YFSETQ.

This rearrangement joins TRBV18 to TRBJ1-1; D call uncertain. Germline values: CDR1 KGHSH, CDR2 LQKENI. V shed 3 bases and J shed 1 base, with 12 bases lying between them. This CDR3 region has 15 residues. The CDR3 nucleotides read TGTGCCAGCTCACCTAGCGGGCGGACGAACACTGAAGCTTTCTTT. The encoded protein is CASSPSGRTNTEAFF. Variable domain in full (rest from reference TRBV18 and TRBJ1-1): NAGVMQNPRHLVRRRGQEARLRCSPMKGHSHVYWYRQLPEEGLKFMVYLQKENIIDESGMPKERFSAEFPKEGPSILRIQQVVRGDSAAYFCASSPSGRTNTEAFFGQGTRLTVV.

The chain uses TRBV10-2 and TRBJ2-7; D is possibly TRBD2 (5 bases). The V gene's germline CDR1 is WSHSY and CDR2 SAAADI. The V end was cut by 7 bases, the J end by 6 bases, with 10 bases between. The CDR3 sequence is 11 residues long. The CDR3 loop is CASTSGVEQYF. The CDR3, as DNA: TGCGCCAGCACGAGCGGAGTCGAGCAGTACTTC.